A selection of T cell receptor beta chains follows, all from one sample in a study of CD8 T cells in Susac syndrome. Each CDR3 protein gets one entry after TCRdb re-called the immunoSEQ multiplex PCR reads with MiXCR. This table holds about 130,000 distinct CDR3 sequences, around 95% found once. The sample comprised CD4+ T cells from PBMCs. These receptors all stem from a human donor in good health. Both conserved end residues are part of each CDR3. D genes are given only for firm matches. Clone size is stated in some rows and not others, as once, few, many or a class when expanded.

v_call: TRBV20-1
cdr3_length: 14
clone_size: NA
d_call: TRBD2
j_call: TRBJ2-7
cdr3_nt: TGCAGTGCCCTTCGGACTAGCGGGAGCTACGAGCAGTACTTC
cdr3_aa: CSALRTSGSYEQYF

v_call: TRBV29-1
cdr3_length: 11
clone_size: NA
d_call: NA
j_call: TRBJ1-2
cdr3_nt: TGCAGCGTCACACCGGGACGCGTATTTACCTTC
cdr3_aa: CSVTPGRVFTF

v_call: TRBV30
cdr3_length: 11
clone_size: NA
d_call: NA
j_call: TRBJ1-1
cdr3_nt: TGTGCCTGGAGTGTACTATCTGAAGCTTTCTTT
cdr3_aa: CAWSVLSEAFF

v_call: TRBV30
cdr3_length: 12
clone_size: NA
d_call: TRBD2
j_call: TRBJ2-7
cdr3_nt: TGTGCTTATCGAGGGAGGGCCGCGGAGCAGTACTTC
cdr3_aa: CAYRGRAAEQYF

v_call: TRBV7-2
cdr3_length: 13
clone_size: NA
d_call: NA
j_call: TRBJ1-3
cdr3_nt: TGTGCCAGCAGCTACCAGACAGGAAACACCATATATTTT
cdr3_aa: CASSYQTGNTIYF

v_call: TRBV10-3
cdr3_length: 13
clone_size: NA
d_call: NA
j_call: TRBJ2-7
cdr3_nt: TGTGCCATCAGTCCAGGGGGGGTAAACGAGCAGTACTTC
cdr3_aa: CAISPGGVNEQYF

v_call: TRBV20-1
cdr3_length: 16
clone_size: NA
d_call: TRBD2
j_call: TRBJ2-7
cdr3_nt: TGCAGTGCTAGAGATCGGGCTAGCGGGAGCTCCTACGAGCAGTACTTC
cdr3_aa: CSARDRASGSSYEQYF

v_call: TRBV5-4
cdr3_length: 15
clone_size: NA
d_call: TRBD1
j_call: TRBJ1-2
cdr3_nt: TGTGCCAGCAGCCGGGGGACAGAGCTGAACTATGGCTACACCTTC
cdr3_aa: CASSRGTELNYGYTF

v_call: TRBV19
cdr3_length: 18
clone_size: NA
d_call: TRBD1
j_call: TRBJ1-1
cdr3_nt: TGTGCCAGTAGTATAGATCTACGACAGGGGGCGTCGAACACTGAAGCTTTCTTT
cdr3_aa: CASSIDLRQGASNTEAFF

v_call: TRBV6-5
cdr3_length: 15
clone_size: NA
d_call: NA
j_call: TRBJ1-2
cdr3_nt: TGTGCCAGCAGTTACGGTGGAGGTACTAACTATGGCTACACCTTC
cdr3_aa: CASSYGGGTNYGYTF

v_call: TRBV2
cdr3_length: 17
clone_size: NA
d_call: NA
j_call: TRBJ1-1
cdr3_nt: TGTGCCAGCGCGGCCGAGGGGCGGCGGCAGTCGAACACTGAAGCTTTCTTT
cdr3_aa: CASAAEGRRQSNTEAFF

v_call: TRBV20-1
cdr3_length: 18
clone_size: NA
d_call: TRBD1
j_call: TRBJ1-1
cdr3_nt: TGCAGTGCTAGAGATACCTTTCGGACAGGCTCCAGAAGGACTGAAGCTTTCTTT
cdr3_aa: CSARDTFRTGSRRTEAFF

v_call: TRBV6-4
cdr3_length: 13
clone_size: NA
d_call: NA
j_call: TRBJ1-1
cdr3_nt: TGTGCCAGCAGGGACTCCTCAGGGACTGAAGCTTTCTTT
cdr3_aa: CASRDSSGTEAFF

v_call: TRBV6-1
cdr3_length: 17
clone_size: NA
d_call: NA
j_call: TRBJ1-1
cdr3_nt: TGTGCCAGCAGAGACCCAGACCTTCGAGGGCTTCACACTGAAGCTTTCTTT
cdr3_aa: CASRDPDLRGLHTEAFF

v_call: TRBV6-1
cdr3_length: 17
clone_size: NA
d_call: TRBD1
j_call: TRBJ2-5
cdr3_nt: TGTGCCAGCAGCCAAAACATCGCGACAGGGGGCCGGGAGACCCAGTACTTC
cdr3_aa: CASSQNIATGGRETQYF

v_call: TRBV19
cdr3_length: 14
clone_size: NA
d_call: NA
j_call: TRBJ1-1
cdr3_nt: TGTGCCAGTAGGGTACAGGGTGGGAACACTGAAGCTTTCTTT
cdr3_aa: CASRVQGGNTEAFF

v_call: TRBV9
cdr3_length: 12
clone_size: NA
d_call: NA
j_call: TRBJ2-3
cdr3_nt: TGTGCCAGCAGCGTAGGAGGCGATACGCAGTATTTT
cdr3_aa: CASSVGGDTQYF

v_call: TRBV6-1
cdr3_length: 14
clone_size: NA
d_call: TRBD2
j_call: TRBJ2-7
cdr3_nt: TGTGCCAGCAGGGCCGGACTAGCGGCCTACGAGCAGTACTTC
cdr3_aa: CASRAGLAAYEQYF

v_call: TRBV5-6
cdr3_length: 14
clone_size: few
d_call: NA
j_call: TRBJ1-1
cdr3_nt: TGTGCCAGCAGCCCCTGGACAGTCAACACTGAAGCTTTCTTT
cdr3_aa: CASSPWTVNTEAFF

v_call: TRBV19
cdr3_length: 19
clone_size: NA
d_call: TRBD2
j_call: TRBJ2-1
cdr3_nt: TGTGCCAGTAGTAGGACTAGCGGGGGTATCCTTAGCTCCTACAATGAGCAGTTCTTC
cdr3_aa: CASSRTSGGILSSYNEQFF

v_call: TRBV12-3/TRBV12-4
cdr3_length: 13
clone_size: once
d_call: NA
j_call: TRBJ1-2
cdr3_nt: TGTGCCAGCACCATGACGGAAAACTATGGCTACACCTTC
cdr3_aa: CASTMTENYGYTF

v_call: TRBV5-4
cdr3_length: 15
clone_size: NA
d_call: TRBD1
j_call: TRBJ1-1
cdr3_nt: TGTGCCAGCAGCTTGCACTCCGGACAGGGCGCTGAAGCTTTCTTT
cdr3_aa: CASSLHSGQGAEAFF

v_call: TRBV10-3
cdr3_length: 16
clone_size: NA
d_call: TRBD1
j_call: TRBJ1-2
cdr3_nt: TGTGCCATCAGTGAAGACAGGGTTTTTCTTGGCTATGGCTACACCTTC
cdr3_aa: CAISEDRVFLGYGYTF

v_call: TRBV29-1
cdr3_length: 14
clone_size: NA
d_call: NA
j_call: TRBJ2-1
cdr3_nt: TGCAGCGTAGGGGGGTGGGTTCGAGGCAATGAGCAGTTCTTC
cdr3_aa: CSVGGWVRGNEQFF

v_call: TRBV6-6
cdr3_length: 14
clone_size: NA
d_call: NA
j_call: TRBJ2-7
cdr3_nt: TGTGCCACCCGTTCGTCGCGGGGCTCCTACGAGCAGTACTTC
cdr3_aa: CATRSSRGSYEQYF

v_call: TRBV20-1
cdr3_length: 13
clone_size: NA
d_call: NA
j_call: TRBJ2-7
cdr3_nt: TGCAGTGCTACGATACCCAGAGTTGACGAGCAGTACTTC
cdr3_aa: CSATIPRVDEQYF

v_call: TRBV20-1
cdr3_length: 16
clone_size: NA
d_call: NA
j_call: TRBJ1-1
cdr3_nt: TGCAGTGCTAGAGATCTTGCCGGTACGGTGAACACTGAAGCTTTCTTT
cdr3_aa: CSARDLAGTVNTEAFF

v_call: TRBV5-1
cdr3_length: 14
clone_size: NA
d_call: NA
j_call: TRBJ1-1
cdr3_nt: TGTGCCAGCTCACTTGGACAGCCGAACACTGAAGCTTTCTTT
cdr3_aa: CASSLGQPNTEAFF

v_call: TRBV7-2
cdr3_length: 17
clone_size: NA
d_call: TRBD2
j_call: TRBJ2-1
cdr3_nt: TGTGCCAGCAGCCCGCCTAGACTAGCGGGAGGGGGGAATGAGCAGTTCTTC
cdr3_aa: CASSPPRLAGGGNEQFF

v_call: TRBV7-9
cdr3_length: 17
clone_size: NA
d_call: NA
j_call: TRBJ1-3
cdr3_nt: TGTGCCAGCAGCTCGACAGCCCCGCAGATCTCTGGAAACACCATATATTTT
cdr3_aa: CASSSTAPQISGNTIYF

v_call: TRBV18
cdr3_length: 12
clone_size: NA
d_call: NA
j_call: TRBJ2-1
cdr3_nt: TGTGCCAGCTCACCACTCAGCAATGAGCAGTTCTTC
cdr3_aa: CASSPLSNEQFF

v_call: TRBV7-2
cdr3_length: 14
clone_size: NA
d_call: NA
j_call: TRBJ2-2
cdr3_nt: TGTGCCAGCAGCTCCGGAGGCGGTCCCGGGGAGCTGTTTTTT
cdr3_aa: CASSSGGGPGELFF

v_call: TRBV5-1
cdr3_length: 16
clone_size: once
d_call: TRBD2
j_call: TRBJ2-1
cdr3_nt: TGCGCCAGCAGCCCGCGGGGGACTAACTCCTACAATGAGCAGTTCTTC
cdr3_aa: CASSPRGTNSYNEQFF

v_call: TRBV29-1
cdr3_length: 19
clone_size: NA
d_call: TRBD2
j_call: TRBJ2-1
cdr3_nt: TGCAGCGTTGAAAGACTTCAGACTAGCGGATTTAGCTCCTACAATGAGCAGTTCTTC
cdr3_aa: CSVERLQTSGFSSYNEQFF

v_call: TRBV19
cdr3_length: 17
clone_size: NA
d_call: NA
j_call: TRBJ2-6
cdr3_nt: TGTGCCAGTAGTATGGGGACCGGACGGCGGACGGCCAACGTCCTGACTTTC
cdr3_aa: CASSMGTGRRTANVLTF

v_call: TRBV6-2/TRBV6-3
cdr3_length: 15
clone_size: NA
d_call: TRBD1
j_call: TRBJ1-5
cdr3_nt: TGTGCCAGCAGGCTTACTACAGGGGGGGGCCAGCCCCAGCATTTT
cdr3_aa: CASRLTTGGGQPQHF

v_call: TRBV2
cdr3_length: 14
clone_size: NA
d_call: TRBD2
j_call: TRBJ2-3
cdr3_nt: TGTGCCAGCAGGACTAGCGGGGGCACAGATACGCAGTATTTT
cdr3_aa: CASRTSGGTDTQYF

v_call: TRBV9
cdr3_length: 16
clone_size: NA
d_call: NA
j_call: TRBJ1-1
cdr3_nt: TGTGCCAGCAGCGTAGCTCCAGGGGCCCTTAACACTGAAGCTTTCTTT
cdr3_aa: CASSVAPGALNTEAFF

v_call: TRBV20-1
cdr3_length: 16
clone_size: NA
d_call: NA
j_call: TRBJ2-7
cdr3_nt: TGCAGTGCTAGAGATTCGGGCGGGCGGAGCTCCTACGAGCAGTACTTC
cdr3_aa: CSARDSGGRSSYEQYF

v_call: TRBV6-2/TRBV6-3
cdr3_length: 12
clone_size: NA
d_call: NA
j_call: TRBJ2-7
cdr3_nt: TGTGCCAGCAGAACGTCTGGGGGCGAGCAGTACTTC
cdr3_aa: CASRTSGGEQYF

v_call: TRBV5-6
cdr3_length: 14
clone_size: NA
d_call: TRBD1
j_call: TRBJ2-5
cdr3_nt: TGTGCCAGCAGCTTGGCCTACAGGGGAGAGACCCAGTACTTC
cdr3_aa: CASSLAYRGETQYF

v_call: TRBV5-6
cdr3_length: 15
clone_size: NA
d_call: NA
j_call: TRBJ1-5
cdr3_nt: TGTGCCAGCAGCCGAGGGGGACGGAACAATCAGCCCCAGCATTTT
cdr3_aa: CASSRGGRNNQPQHF

v_call: TRBV29-1
cdr3_length: 13
clone_size: NA
d_call: NA
j_call: TRBJ1-1
cdr3_nt: TGCAGCGGCGGGGACAATAGATTTGAGGGAGCTTTCTTT
cdr3_aa: CSGGDNRFEGAFF

v_call: TRBV30
cdr3_length: 14
clone_size: NA
d_call: NA
j_call: TRBJ1-1
cdr3_nt: TGTGCCTGGAGTGGAAATAGGGCCAACACTGAAGCTTTCTTT
cdr3_aa: CAWSGNRANTEAFF

v_call: TRBV5-1
cdr3_length: 14
clone_size: NA
d_call: TRBD1
j_call: TRBJ2-7
cdr3_nt: TGCGCCAGCAGCTTGGCAGGGGGCGGCGACGAGCAGTACTTC
cdr3_aa: CASSLAGGGDEQYF

v_call: TRBV20-1
cdr3_length: 15
clone_size: NA
d_call: TRBD1
j_call: TRBJ1-5
cdr3_nt: TGCAGTGCTACTCCCGGGACAGTTAGCAATCAGCCCCAGCATTTT
cdr3_aa: CSATPGTVSNQPQHF

v_call: TRBV15
cdr3_length: 16
clone_size: NA
d_call: NA
j_call: TRBJ1-4
cdr3_nt: TGTGCCACGGGGCGGGACCCGCATGCAACTAATGAAAAACTGTTTTTT
cdr3_aa: CATGRDPHATNEKLFF

v_call: TRBV20-1
cdr3_length: 13
clone_size: NA
d_call: NA
j_call: TRBJ1-5
cdr3_nt: TGCAGTGCTTCCCGAGGGAGGGATCAGCCCCAGCATTTT
cdr3_aa: CSASRGRDQPQHF